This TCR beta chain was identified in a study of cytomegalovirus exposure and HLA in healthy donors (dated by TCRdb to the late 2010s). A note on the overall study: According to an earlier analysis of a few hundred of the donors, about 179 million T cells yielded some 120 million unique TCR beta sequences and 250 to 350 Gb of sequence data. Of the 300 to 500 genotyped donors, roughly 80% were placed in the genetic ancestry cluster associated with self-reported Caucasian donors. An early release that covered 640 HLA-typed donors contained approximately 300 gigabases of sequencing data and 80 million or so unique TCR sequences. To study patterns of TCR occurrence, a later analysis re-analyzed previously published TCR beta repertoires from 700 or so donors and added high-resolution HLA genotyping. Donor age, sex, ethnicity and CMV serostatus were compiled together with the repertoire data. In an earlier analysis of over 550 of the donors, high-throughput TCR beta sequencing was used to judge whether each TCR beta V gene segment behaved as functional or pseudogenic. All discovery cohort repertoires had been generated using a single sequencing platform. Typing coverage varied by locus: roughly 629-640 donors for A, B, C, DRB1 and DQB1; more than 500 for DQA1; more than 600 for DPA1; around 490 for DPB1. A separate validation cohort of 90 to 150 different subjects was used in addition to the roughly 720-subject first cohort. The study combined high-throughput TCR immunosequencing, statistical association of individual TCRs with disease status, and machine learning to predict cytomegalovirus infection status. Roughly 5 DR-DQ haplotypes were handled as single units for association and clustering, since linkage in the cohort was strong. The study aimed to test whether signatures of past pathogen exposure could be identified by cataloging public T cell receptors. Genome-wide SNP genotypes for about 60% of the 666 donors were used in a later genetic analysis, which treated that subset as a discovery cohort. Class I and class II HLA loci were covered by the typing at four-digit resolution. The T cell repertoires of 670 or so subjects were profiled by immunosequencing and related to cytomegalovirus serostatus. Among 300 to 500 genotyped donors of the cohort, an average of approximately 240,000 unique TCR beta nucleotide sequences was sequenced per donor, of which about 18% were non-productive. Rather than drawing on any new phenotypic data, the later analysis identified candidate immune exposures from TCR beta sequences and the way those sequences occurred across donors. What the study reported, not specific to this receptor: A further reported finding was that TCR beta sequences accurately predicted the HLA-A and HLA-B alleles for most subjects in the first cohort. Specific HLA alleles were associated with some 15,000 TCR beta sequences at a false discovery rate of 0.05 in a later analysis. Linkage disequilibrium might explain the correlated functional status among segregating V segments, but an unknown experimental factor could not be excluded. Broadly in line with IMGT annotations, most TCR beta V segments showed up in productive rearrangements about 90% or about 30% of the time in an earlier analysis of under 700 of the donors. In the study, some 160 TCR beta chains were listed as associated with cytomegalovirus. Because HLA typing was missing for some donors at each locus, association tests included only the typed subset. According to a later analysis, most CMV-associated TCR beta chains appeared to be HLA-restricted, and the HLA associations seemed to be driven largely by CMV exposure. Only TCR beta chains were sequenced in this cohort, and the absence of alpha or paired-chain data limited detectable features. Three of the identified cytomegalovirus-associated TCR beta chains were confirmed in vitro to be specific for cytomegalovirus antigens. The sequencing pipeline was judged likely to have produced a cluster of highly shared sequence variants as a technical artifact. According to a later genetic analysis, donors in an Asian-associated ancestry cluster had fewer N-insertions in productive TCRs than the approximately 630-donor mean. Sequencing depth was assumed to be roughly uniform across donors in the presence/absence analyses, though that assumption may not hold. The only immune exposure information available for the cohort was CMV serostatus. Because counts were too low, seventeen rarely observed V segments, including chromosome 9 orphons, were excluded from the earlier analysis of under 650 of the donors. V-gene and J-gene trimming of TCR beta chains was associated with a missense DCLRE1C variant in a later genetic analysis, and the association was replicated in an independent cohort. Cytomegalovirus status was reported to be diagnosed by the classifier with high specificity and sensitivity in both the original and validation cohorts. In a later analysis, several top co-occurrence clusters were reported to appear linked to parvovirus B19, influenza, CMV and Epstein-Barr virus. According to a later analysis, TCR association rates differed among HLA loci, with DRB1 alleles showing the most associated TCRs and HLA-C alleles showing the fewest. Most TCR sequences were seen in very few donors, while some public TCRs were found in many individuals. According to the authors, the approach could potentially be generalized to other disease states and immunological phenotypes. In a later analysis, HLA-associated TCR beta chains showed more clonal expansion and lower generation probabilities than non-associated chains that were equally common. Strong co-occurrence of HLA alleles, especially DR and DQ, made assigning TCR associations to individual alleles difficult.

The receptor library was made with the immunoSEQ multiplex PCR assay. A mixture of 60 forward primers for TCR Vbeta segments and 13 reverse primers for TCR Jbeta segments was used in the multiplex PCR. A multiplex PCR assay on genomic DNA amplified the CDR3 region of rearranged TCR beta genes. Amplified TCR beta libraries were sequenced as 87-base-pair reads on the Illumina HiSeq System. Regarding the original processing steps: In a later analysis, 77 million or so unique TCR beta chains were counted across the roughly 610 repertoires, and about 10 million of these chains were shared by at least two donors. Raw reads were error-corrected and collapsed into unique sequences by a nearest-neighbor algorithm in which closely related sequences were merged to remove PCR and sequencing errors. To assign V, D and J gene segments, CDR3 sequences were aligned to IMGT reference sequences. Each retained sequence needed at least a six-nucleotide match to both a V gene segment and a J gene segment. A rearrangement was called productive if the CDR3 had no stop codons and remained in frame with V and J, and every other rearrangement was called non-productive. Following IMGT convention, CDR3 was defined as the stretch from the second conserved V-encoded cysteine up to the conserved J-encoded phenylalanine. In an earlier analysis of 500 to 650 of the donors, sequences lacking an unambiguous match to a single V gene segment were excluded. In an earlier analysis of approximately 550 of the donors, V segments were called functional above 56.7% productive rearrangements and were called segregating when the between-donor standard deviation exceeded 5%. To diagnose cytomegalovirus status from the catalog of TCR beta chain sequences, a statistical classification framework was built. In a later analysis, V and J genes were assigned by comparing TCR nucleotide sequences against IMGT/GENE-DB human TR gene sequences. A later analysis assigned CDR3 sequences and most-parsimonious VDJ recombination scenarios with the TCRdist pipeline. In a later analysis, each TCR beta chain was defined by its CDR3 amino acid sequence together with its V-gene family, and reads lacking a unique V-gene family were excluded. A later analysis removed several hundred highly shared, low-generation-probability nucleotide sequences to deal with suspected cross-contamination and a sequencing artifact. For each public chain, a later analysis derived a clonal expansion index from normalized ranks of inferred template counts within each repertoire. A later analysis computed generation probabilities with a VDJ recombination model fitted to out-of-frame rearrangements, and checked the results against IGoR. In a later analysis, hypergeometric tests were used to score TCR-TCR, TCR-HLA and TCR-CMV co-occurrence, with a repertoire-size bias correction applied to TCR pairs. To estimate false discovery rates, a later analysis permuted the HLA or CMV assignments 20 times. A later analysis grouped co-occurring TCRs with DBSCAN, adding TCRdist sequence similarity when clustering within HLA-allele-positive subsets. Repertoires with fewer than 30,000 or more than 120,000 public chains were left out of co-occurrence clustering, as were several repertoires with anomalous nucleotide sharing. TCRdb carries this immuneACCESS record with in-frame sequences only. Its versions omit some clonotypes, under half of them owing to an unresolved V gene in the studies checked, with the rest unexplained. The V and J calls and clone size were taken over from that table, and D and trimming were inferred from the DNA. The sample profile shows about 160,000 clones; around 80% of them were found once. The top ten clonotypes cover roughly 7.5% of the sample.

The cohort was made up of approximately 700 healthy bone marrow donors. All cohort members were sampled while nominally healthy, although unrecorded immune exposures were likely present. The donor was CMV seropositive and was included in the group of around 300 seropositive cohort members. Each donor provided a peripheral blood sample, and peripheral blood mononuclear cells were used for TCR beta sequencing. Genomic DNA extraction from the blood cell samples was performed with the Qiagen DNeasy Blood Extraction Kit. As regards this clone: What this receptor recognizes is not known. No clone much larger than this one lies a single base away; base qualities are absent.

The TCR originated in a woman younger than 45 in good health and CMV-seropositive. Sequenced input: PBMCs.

The nucleotide sequence is TGTGCCAGCAGTGATCAAGCGGGGGGACCGGGGGAGCAGTACTTC. It encodes CASSDQAGGPGEQYF. The sequence joins TRBV6-1 to TRBJ2-7; TRBD2 fits 9 bases in the junction. Trimming removed 3 bases from V and 7 bases from J; the gene matches leave 10 bases unexplained. The germline V gene supplies CDR1 MNHNS and CDR2 SASEGT. CDR3 length: 15 amino acids, cysteine to phenylalanine. Just the 45-base CDR3 DNA is kept, in frame starting at base 1.